This TCR beta chain was identified in a study of shared clonotypes between healthy human individuals (dated by TCRdb to 2020 to 2022). At the level of the whole study: Two women and a few men aged 18 to 49 years were included in the cohort. For each donor, three plates each were used for CD4 naive and CD4 memory, two plates were used for CD8 naive, and one plate was used for CD8 memory. To estimate repertoire size and how much clonotype sharing occurs between individuals, the study deeply sequenced the blood TCR repertoires of five healthy adults. To increase sequencing depth and limit assay-specific biases, different laboratories used diverse techniques to prepare libraries and sequence TCR repertoires. Each donor's leukapheresis produced roughly between roughly 0.94 and 9.5 billion PBMCs. What the work shows at the level of the full study, not this receptor alone: Higher generation probabilities were observed for clonotypes shared by all four sorted-subset donors than for non-shared clonotypes. Based on pairwise subsampling, the degree of clonotype sharing among donors was expected to be affected by sequencing depth. Even with the large sequencing depth, rarefaction of the sorted-subset datasets indicated that sequencing was incomplete. Sampling was limited to blood, and TCR repertoires in tissue likely differ from TCR repertoires in blood. Larger estimated clonotype richness was generally found for naive subsets than for memory subsets. The small number of donors limited the genetic and exposure-history diversity represented. Sharing across a handful of donors was observed for approximately 5% of naive CD4, 3% to 4% of naive CD8, 2.3% of memory CD4, and approximately 0.41% of memory CD8 clonotypes.

Of note for this clone: The antigen it recognizes is unknown. No much larger clone is present one base from it, and per-base qualities are unavailable.

The donors were healthy, HIV-negative adults with no recently reported acute infections or vaccinations. All donors were Caucasian adults living in Nashville, Tennessee, USA. CD4+ T cells were enriched through magnetic negative selection, after which naive cells were positively selected on CD45RA and the remaining negative fraction served as the memory subset. Blood was collected by leukapheresis, and PBMCs were isolated by Ficoll-Histopaque density gradient centrifugation and then cryopreserved in liquid nitrogen vapor phase. Analytical flow cytometry was used to check the purity and quantity of every magnetically sorted T cell population. Each sorted fraction had its genomic DNA isolated and then quantified by UV absorbance on a Nanodrop 2000c. TCR CDR3 regions were amplified from genomic DNA by multiplex PCR using the deep immunoSEQ assay. For each cell subset, the extracted genomic DNA was distributed evenly across all wells of several immunoSEQ 96-well plates, and each plate served as one replicate. For sorted subsets, each replicate PCR was loaded with around 200 ng genomic DNA, equivalent to 32,000 or so T cell genomes. The purified libraries were quantified using a Qubit 3.0 fluorometer, sized with a Bioanalyzer 2100, and then quantified again using the KAPA Library Quantification kit. Every immunoSEQ 96-well plate was sequenced on a dedicated single-read 150-cycle Illumina NextSeq 550 flow cell. Turning to the authors' computational methods: Because the immunoSEQ output held only junctional sequences and lacked quality scores, the filtering could not match the filtering applied to full-length reads. Sequences were annotated with PyIR, a Python wrapper for IgBLAST v1.9, using IMGT germline references to assign V/J genes and CDR3. Any read was removed if the V/J assignment was weak (E-value above 1e-6), the CDR3 was missing, or the read contained stop codons, out-of-frame junctions, or ambiguous translated residues. V3J clonotypes were defined by identical inferred V gene, J gene, and CDR3 amino acid sequence. To compute the percentage overlap between repertoires, the number of shared unique clonotypes was divided by the size of the smaller repertoire. RTK rarefaction, the Chao1 estimator, and Recon v2.1 estimates of unobserved clonotypes were used to assess repertoire richness. Generation probabilities were computed with OLGA for all TCRbeta clonotypes obtained by the gDNA method from four donors. In TCRdb, the immuneACCESS table is reduced to in-frame sequences with V and J assigned. These tables do not hold every clone; where another copy was compared, an unresolved V gene accounts for under half, and the others remain unexplained. The V and J calls and the clone size are those of that table, but D and trimming were determined from the DNA. This sample holds 980,000 or so clones; approximately 76% were observed only once. Jointly, the top ten make up roughly 1.5% of the sample.

Reading the germline V gene (reference sequence) gives CDR1 LNHDA and CDR2 SQIVND. V gives up 7 bases and J gives up 4 bases, and the segment between their germline ends measures 13 bases. The CDR3 starts with the cysteine, ends with the phenylalanine, and has 13 residues. Kept here is only the CDR3 DNA, which spans 39 bases and is read in frame from base 1. This TCR was recovered from a man between 18 and 29 years old in good health. Rearrangement joined TRBV19 to TRBJ1-2; perhaps TRBD1 is the D gene, with 6 bases matching. The sequencing input was memory CD4+ T cells sorted from blood. The cell subset or site label corresponds to: CD45RA-negative fraction. Read as DNA, the sequence is TGTGCCAGTACCCTGACAGGAGTCTATGGCTACACCTTC. Translated, this gives CASTLTGVYGYTF.